This TCR beta chain was documented in a study of CD8 T cells in Susac syndrome. The authors carried out high-throughput sequencing of TCR beta. They applied it to CD8+ and CD4+ T cells obtained from blood. Patients with stable or active relapsing-remitting disease, all of them treatment-naive, made up the multiple sclerosis controls. Germline V gene lookup returns CDR1 MDHEN and CDR2 SYDVKM. This CDR3 region has 13 residues. V was cut by 3 bases and J by 2 bases, with 8 bases left in between. Reverse transcription of roughly 0.45 to 1 ug RNA was carried out with random hexamers. Coverage of TCR beta CDR3 amplification by immunoSEQ multiplex PCR extended to 54 Vbeta and 13 Jbeta. Via MiXCR, TCRdb re-called the immunoSEQ multiplex PCR reads, giving one row per CDR3 protein. Among around 300,000 distinct CDR3 sequences listed, roughly 85% were seen once.

The sequence was collected from a human donor with multiple sclerosis. J is TRBJ2-7 and V is TRBV28, with D hard to call. Sample: CD8+ T cells from PBMCs. In nucleotides, the CDR3 is TGTGCCAGCAGTTTTCTATCGGCCTACGAGCAGTACTTC. Translating it yields CASSFLSAYEQYF.